This TCR beta chain was profiled in a study of OX40 agonist ivuxolimab in advanced cancers. The length of the CDR3 is 14 residues. J was trimmed by 5 bases and V by 3 bases; bases with no gene match: 5. The V gene's germline CDR1 is SGHRS and CDR2 YFSETQ. This clone was seen only once. Assay: immunoSEQ multiplex PCR; the TCRdb copy retains only in-frame clones and omits some. The sample lists about 7,900 clones, more than 85% occurring once. The rearrangement uses TRBV5-1 and TRBJ2-7; 10 positions match TRBD2. This sample comprised CD4+ or CD8+ T cells sorted from blood, obtained in a trial of the OX40 agonist ivuxolimab. This TCR derives from an adult with an advanced solid tumor such as melanoma, head and neck, liver or kidney cancer. The CDR3 DNA reads TGCGCCAGCAGCTACACAGCGGGAGGGAACGAGCAGTACTTC. Translating it yields CASSYTAGGNEQYF.